Here is one T cell receptor (beta chain) with its context. There is no known antigen for this receptor. No base quality values were provided; no much bigger clone lies one nucleotide off. This sample stems from a study of blood T cell repertoires in COVID-19 (dated by TCRdb to the early 2020s). Notes on the research overall: Samples from collaborators originated in the United States, Italy and Spain and spanned both the acute and convalescent phases of COVID-19. HLA class I and class II types, where available, came from metadata supplied by the sample provider rather than from assay-based typing. The samples were drawn from the first 160 participants of the ongoing ImmuneRACE study and from 1,254 subjects provided by 6 global collaborators. Deeply sampled blood TCRbeta repertoires from subjects exposed to, actively infected with, or recovered from COVID-19 were included in the dataset. A freely available public database, intended as a resource for researchers studying the immune response to SARS-CoV-2, is where the repertoires were released. The material from the prospective study consisted of cDNA or gDNA derived from T cells, B-cell-depleted T cells, or PBMCs. Sample metadata almost always included a de-identified subject ID, COVID-19 status, age in years and sex.

Overall study results and their limits: Clinical and demographic metadata were provided uncurated, with the amount varying by source and participant.

TCRbeta CDR3 regions were amplified from genomic DNA using the immunoSEQ Assay, a bias-controlled multiplex PCR. The source study handled its data this way. The number of nucleated cells in each sample was estimated by amplification of reference gene primers within the assay. To quantify the absolute abundance of each unique TCRbeta CDR3 rearrangement, sequence reads were collapsed and filtered. For each sample, productive Simpson clonality was calculated as the square root of Simpson's diversity index across productive rearrangements. In its TCRdb copy, this immuneACCESS table keeps in-frame sequences only and misses some clones. Where compared with another copy, unresolved V genes explain less than half of these, and the others have no known cause. The DNA gave D and trimming, while V, J and clone size come from that table. For this sample there are 270,000 or so clones; about 86% appear just once. The ten largest account for roughly 3.1% of the sample.

The CDR3, from cysteine to phenylalanine, totals 17 residues. Of the read, only the CDR3 DNA is kept; its 51 bases are in frame from base 1. V is trimmed back by 2 bases and J by 10 bases, and the junction contains 10 bases that no gene match accounts for. CDR1 and CDR2 are read off the germline V gene (reference sequence) as LNHNV and YYDKDF. Participants in the prospective study were enrolled through a virtual design, were aged about 18 to 90 years, and lived in about two dozen United States geographic areas. In the prospective study, participants were assigned to cohorts based on the clinical history participants reported in a screening survey and a study questionnaire. For ImmuneRACE Cohort 3, a participant was defined as recovered based on two consecutive negative NP/OP PCR tests, clearance by a healthcare professional, or resolution of symptoms. In the prospective study, whole blood, serum and a nasopharyngeal or oropharyngeal swab were collected from each participant by mobile phlebotomists. Participants in the prospective study had the option to provide additional blood draws and questionnaires over a 2-month period. Prospective study blood samples were shipped either frozen or at room temperature before DNA extraction.

The sequence derives from a man aged 50-59 years who had recovered from COVID-19. This chain is built from TRBV15 and TRBJ2-1; TRBD2 agrees with 14 junctional bases. Sequencing input: PBMCs or T cells enriched from blood (not recorded which). CDR3 region: CATSRKPGLAGEREQFF. The nucleotide sequence is given as TGTGCCACCAGCAGAAAACCGGGACTAGCGGGAGAGCGAGAGCAGTTCTTC.